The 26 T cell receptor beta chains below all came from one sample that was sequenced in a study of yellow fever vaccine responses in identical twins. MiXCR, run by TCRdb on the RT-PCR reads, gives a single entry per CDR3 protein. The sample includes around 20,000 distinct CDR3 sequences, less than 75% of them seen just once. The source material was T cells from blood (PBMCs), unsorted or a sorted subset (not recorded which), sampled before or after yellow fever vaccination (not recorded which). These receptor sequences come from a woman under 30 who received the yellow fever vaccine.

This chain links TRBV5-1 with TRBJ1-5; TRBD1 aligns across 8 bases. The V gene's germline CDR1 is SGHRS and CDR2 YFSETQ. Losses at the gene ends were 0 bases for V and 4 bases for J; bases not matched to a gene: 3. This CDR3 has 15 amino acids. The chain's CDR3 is CASSLAGGGNQPQHF. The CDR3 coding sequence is TGCGCCAGCAGCTTGGCAGGGGGCGGTAATCAGCCCCAGCATTTT.

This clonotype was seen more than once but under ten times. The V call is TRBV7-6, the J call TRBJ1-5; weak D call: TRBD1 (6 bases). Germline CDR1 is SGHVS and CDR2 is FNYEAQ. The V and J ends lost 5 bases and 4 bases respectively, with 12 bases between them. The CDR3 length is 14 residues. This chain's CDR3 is CASSPQGGNQPQHF. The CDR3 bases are TGTGCCAGCAGCCCACAGGGTGGAAATCAGCCCCAGCATTTT.

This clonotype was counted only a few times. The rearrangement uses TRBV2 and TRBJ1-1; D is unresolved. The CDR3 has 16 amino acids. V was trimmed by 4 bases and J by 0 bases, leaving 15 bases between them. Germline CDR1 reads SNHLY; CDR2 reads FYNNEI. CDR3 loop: CASSARSVGMNTEAFF. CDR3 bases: TGTGCCAGCAGTGCTAGGTCGGTAGGAATGAACACTGAAGCTTTCTTT.

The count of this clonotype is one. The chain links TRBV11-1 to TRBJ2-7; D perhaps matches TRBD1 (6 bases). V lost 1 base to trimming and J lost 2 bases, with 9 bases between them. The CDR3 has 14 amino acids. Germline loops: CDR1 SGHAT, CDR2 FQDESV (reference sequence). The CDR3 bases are TGTGCCAGCAGCTTAGGGGACATAGCCTACGAGCAGTACGTC. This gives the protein CASSLGDIAYEQYV.

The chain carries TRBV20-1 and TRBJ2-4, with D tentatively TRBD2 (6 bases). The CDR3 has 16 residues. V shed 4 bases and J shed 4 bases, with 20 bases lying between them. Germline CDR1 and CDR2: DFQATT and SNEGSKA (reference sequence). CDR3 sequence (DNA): TGCAGTGCTATTTCAAACCGGGACTTAGCAAAAAACATTCAGTACTTC. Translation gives CSAISNRDLAKNIQYF.

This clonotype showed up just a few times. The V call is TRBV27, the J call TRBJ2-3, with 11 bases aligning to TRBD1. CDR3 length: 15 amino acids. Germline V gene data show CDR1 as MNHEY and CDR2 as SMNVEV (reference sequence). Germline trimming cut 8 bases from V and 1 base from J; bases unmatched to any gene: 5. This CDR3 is CASGWTGGGTDTQYF. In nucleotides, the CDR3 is TGTGCCAGCGGATGGACAGGGGGCGGCACAGATACGCAGTATTTT.

DNA for the CDR3: TGTGCCAGCAGTGAAGCGGAAAACACTGAAGCTTTCTTT. It yields the protein CASSEAENTEAFF. The chain links TRBV2 to TRBJ1-1; no firm D call. There are 13 residues in the CDR3. The germline V gene encodes CDR1 SNHLY and CDR2 FYNNEI. V dropped 0 bases and J dropped 2 bases, with 4 bases sitting between them.

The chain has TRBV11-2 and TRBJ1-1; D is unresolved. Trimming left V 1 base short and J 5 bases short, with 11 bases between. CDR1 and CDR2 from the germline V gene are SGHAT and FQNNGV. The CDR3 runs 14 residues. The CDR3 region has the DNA TGTGCCAGCAGCTTAGTTGGATTCAGAACTGAAGCTTTCTTT. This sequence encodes CASSLVGFRTEAFF. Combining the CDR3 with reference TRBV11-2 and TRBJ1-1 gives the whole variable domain EAGVAQSPRYKIIEKRQSVAFWCNPISGHATLYWYQQILGQGPKLLIQFQNNGVVDDSQLPKDRFSAERLKGVDSTLKIQPAKLEDSAVYLCASSLVGFRTEAFFGQGTRLTVV.

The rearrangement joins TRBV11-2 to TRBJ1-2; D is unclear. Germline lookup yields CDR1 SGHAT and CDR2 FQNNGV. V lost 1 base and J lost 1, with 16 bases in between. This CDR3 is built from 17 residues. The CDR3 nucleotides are TGTGCCAGCAGCTTAGGCCAGCGGTGGGAGGATAACTATGGCTACACCTTC. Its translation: CASSLGQRWEDNYGYTF.

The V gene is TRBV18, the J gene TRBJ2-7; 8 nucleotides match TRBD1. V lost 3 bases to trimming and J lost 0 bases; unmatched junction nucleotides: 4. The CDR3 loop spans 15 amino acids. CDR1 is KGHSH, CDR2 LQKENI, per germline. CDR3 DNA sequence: TGTGCCAGCTCACCGTCAGGGACAGGCTCCTACGAGCAGTACGTC. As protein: CASSPSGTGSYEQYV.

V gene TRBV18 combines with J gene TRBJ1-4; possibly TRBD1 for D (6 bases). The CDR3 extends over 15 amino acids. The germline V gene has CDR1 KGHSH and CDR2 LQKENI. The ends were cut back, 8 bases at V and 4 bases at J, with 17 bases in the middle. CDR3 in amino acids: CASRTSDRVNEKLFF. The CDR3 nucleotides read TGTGCCAGCCGGACATCGGACAGAGTTAATGAAAAACTGTTTTTT. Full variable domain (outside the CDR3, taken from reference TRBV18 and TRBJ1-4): NAGVMQNPRHLVRRRGQEARLRCSPMKGHSHVYWYRQLPEEGLKFMVYLQKENIIDESGMPKERFSAEFPKEGPSILRIQQVVRGDSAAYFCASRTSDRVNEKLFFGSGTQLSVL.

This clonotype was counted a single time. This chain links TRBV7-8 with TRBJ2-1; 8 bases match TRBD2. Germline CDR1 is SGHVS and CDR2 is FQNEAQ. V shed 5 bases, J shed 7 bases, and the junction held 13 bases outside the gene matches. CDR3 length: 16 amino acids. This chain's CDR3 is CASSQRTSPARNEQFF. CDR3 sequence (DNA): TGTGCCAGCAGCCAAAGGACTAGCCCTGCTCGAAATGAGCAGTTCTTC.

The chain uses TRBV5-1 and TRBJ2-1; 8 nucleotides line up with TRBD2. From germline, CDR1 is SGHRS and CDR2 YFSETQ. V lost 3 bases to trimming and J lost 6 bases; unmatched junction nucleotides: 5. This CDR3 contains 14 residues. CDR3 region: CASSSVAGTNEQFF. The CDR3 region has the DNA TGCGCCAGCAGCTCCGTAGCGGGGACCAATGAGCAGTTCTTC.

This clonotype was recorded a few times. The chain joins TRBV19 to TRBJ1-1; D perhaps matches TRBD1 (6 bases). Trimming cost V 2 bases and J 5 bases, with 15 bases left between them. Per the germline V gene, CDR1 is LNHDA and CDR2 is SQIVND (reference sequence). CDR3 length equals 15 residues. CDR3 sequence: CASSIKTGAKTEAFF. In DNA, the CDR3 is TGTGCCAGTAGTATAAAGACGGGGGCAAAGACTGAAGCTTTCTTT. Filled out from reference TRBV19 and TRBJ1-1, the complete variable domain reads DGGITQSPKYLFRKEGQNVTLSCEQNLNHDAMYWYRQDPGQGLRLIYYSQIVNDFQKGDIAEGYSVSREKKESFPLTVTSAQKNPTAFYLCASSIKTGAKTEAFFGQGTRLTVV.

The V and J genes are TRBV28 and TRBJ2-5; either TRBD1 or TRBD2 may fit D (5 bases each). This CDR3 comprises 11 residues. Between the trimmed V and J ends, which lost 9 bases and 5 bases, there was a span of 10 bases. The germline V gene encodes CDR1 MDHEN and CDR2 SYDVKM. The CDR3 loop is CASLGTETQYF. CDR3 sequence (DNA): TGTGCCAGTTTAGGGACGGAGACCCAGTACTTC.

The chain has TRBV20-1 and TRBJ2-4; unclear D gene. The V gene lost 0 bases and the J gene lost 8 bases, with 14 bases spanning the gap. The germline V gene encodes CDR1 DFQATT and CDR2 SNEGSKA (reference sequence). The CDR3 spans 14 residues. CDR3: CSARDPPNPDIQYF. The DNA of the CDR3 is TGCAGTGCTAGAGACCCCCCAAACCCGGACATTCAGTACTTC.

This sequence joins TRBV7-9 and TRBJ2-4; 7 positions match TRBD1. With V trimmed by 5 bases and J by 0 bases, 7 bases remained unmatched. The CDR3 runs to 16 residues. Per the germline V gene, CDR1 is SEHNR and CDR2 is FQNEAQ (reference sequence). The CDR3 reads CASSDRDSLAKNIQYF. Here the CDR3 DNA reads TGTGCCAGCAGCGACCGGGACAGTCTAGCCAAAAACATTCAGTACTTC.

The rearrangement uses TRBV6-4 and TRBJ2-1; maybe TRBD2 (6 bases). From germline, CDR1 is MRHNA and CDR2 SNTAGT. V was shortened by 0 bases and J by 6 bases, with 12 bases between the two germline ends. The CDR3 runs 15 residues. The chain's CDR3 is CASSDSPSASNEQFF. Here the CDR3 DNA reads TGTGCCAGCAGTGACTCGCCTAGCGCAAGCAATGAGCAGTTCTTC.

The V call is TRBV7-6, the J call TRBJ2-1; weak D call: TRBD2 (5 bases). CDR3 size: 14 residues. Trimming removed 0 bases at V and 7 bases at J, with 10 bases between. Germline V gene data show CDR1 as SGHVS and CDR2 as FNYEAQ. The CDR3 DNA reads TGTGCCAGCAGCTTAGCGGGAGAAACAAATGAGCAGTTCTTC. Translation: CASSLAGETNEQFF. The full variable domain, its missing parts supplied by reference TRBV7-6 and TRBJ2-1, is GAGVSQSPRYKVTKRGQDVALRCDPISGHVSLYWYRQALGQGPEFLTYFNYEAQQDKSGLPNDRFSAERPEGSISTLTIQRTEQRDSAMYRCASSLAGETNEQFFGPGTRLTVL.

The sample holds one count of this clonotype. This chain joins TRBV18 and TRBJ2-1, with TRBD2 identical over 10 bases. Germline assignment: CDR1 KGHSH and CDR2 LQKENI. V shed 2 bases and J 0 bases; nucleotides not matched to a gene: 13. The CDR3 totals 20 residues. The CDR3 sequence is CASSPVRTSGMFSSYNEQFF. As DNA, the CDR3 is TGTGCCAGCTCACCAGTTAGGACTAGCGGTATGTTCAGCTCCTACAATGAGCAGTTCTTC. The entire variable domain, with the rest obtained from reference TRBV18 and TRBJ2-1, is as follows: NAGVMQNPRHLVRRRGQEARLRCSPMKGHSHVYWYRQLPEEGLKFMVYLQKENIIDESGMPKERFSAEFPKEGPSILRIQQVVRGDSAAYFCASSPVRTSGMFSSYNEQFFGPGTRLTVL.

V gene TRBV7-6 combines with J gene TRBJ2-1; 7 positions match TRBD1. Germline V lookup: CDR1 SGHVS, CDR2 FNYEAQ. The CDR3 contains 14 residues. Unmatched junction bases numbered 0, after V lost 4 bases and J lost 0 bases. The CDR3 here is CASSSGGSYNEQFF. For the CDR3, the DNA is TGTGCCAGCAGCTCAGGGGGCTCCTACAATGAGCAGTTCTTC.

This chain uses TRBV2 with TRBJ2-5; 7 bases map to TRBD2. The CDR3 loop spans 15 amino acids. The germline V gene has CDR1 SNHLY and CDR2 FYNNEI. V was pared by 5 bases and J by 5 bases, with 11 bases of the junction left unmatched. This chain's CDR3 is CASSQNSGRAETQYF. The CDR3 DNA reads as TGTGCCAGCAGTCAGAATAGCGGGCGGGCGGAGACCCAGTACTTC.

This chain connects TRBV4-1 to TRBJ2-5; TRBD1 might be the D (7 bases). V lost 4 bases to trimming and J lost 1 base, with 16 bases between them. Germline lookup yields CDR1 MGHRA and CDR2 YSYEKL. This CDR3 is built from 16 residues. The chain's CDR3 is CASSPFGGGPQETQYF. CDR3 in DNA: TGCGCCAGCAGCCCCTTCGGAGGGGGCCCCCAAGAGACCCAGTACTTC.

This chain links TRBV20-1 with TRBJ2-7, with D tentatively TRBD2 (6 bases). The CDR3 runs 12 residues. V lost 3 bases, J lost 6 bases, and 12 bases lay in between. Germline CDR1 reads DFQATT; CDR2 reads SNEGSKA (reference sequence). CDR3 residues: CSARALAAEQYF. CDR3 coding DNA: TGCAGTGCTAGGGCACTAGCCGCCGAGCAGTACTTC.

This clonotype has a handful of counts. The CDR3 bases are TGCAGTATTCTGACCTCTGGAAACACCATATATTTT. It specifies CSILTSGNTIYF. J is TRBJ1-3 and V is TRBV20-1; D is undetermined. Trimming shortened V by 8 bases and J by 0 bases, and 8 bases separated the two germline ends. The CDR3 runs to 12 residues. Germline loops: CDR1 DFQATT, CDR2 SNEGSKA (reference sequence).

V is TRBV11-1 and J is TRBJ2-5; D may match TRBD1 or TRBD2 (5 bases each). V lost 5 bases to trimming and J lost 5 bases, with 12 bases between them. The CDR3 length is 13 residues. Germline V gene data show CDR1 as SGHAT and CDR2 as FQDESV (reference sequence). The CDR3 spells CASSPSGAETQYF. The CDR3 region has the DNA TGTGCCAGCAGCCCCTCCGGGGCGGAGACCCAGTACTTC.